The present TCR beta chain was sequenced within a study of shared clonotypes between healthy human individuals. It was across several immunoSEQ plates that each subset's genomic DNA was evenly split. The repertoire was sequenced with immunoSEQ multiplex PCR; TCRdb's copy has only in-frame clones and lacks some. The sample shows about 380,000 clones, 96% of them seen only once. CD45RO+ cells plus CCR7-negative CD45RA+ TemRA cells formed CD8 memory. Material: memory CD8+ T cells sorted from blood. The subset was: CD45RO+ cells pooled with CCR7-negative TemRA cells. The clonotype comes from a man between 25 and 39 years old in good health.

The CDR3 sequence is CASRSPNSPLHF. CDR3 nucleotide sequence: TGTGCCAGCAGAAGTCCAAATTCACCCCTCCACTTT. The chain couples TRBV6-1 to TRBJ1-6; D remains ambiguous. Per the germline V gene, CDR1 is MNHNS and CDR2 is SASEGT. The CDR3 loop spans 12 amino acids. V lost 6 bases and J lost 7, with 7 bases in between.